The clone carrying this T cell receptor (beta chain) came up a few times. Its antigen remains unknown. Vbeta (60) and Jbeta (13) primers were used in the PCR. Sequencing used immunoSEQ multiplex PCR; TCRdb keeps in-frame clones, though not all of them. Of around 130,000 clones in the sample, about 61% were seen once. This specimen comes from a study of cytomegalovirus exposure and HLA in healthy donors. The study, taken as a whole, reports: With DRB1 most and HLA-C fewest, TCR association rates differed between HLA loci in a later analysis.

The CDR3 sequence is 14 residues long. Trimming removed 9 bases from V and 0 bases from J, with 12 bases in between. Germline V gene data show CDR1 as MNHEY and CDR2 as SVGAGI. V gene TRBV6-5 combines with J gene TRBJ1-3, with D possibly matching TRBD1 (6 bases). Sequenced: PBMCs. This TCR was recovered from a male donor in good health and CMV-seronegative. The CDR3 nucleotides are TGTGCCAGTAAACAGGGACCCTCTGGAAACACCATATATTTT. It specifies CASKQGPSGNTIYF.